These 27 T cell receptor beta chains were sequenced from one sample in a study of CD4+ T cells in melanoma. Profiled with immunoSEQ multiplex PCR; TCRdb holds only in-frame clones, not every one. The sample shows about 140,000 clones, 80% to 95% of them seen only once. These receptors all stem from a human donor with melanoma.

The chain joins TRBV5-6 to TRBJ1-2; 7 bases fit TRBD1. CDR3 size: 12 residues. The germline V gene has CDR1 SGHDT and CDR2 YYEEEE. J gave up 8 bases and V 4 bases, and 5 bases lay outside the gene matches. CDR3 residues: CASSLDRLGYTF. CDR3 DNA: TGTGCCAGCAGCCTGGACAGGCTCGGCTACACCTTC.

The chain employs TRBV6-5 and TRBJ1-1; D not resolved. There are 15 residues in the CDR3. The germline gives CDR1 MNHEY, CDR2 SVGAGI. Trimming shortened V by 2 bases and J by 2 bases, and 12 bases separated the two germline ends. The CDR3 here is CASSYERRRNTEAFF. The CDR3 bases are TGTGCCAGCAGTTACGAGAGACGGAGAAACACTGAAGCTTTCTTT.

The rearrangement joins TRBV7-8 to TRBJ1-2; the D is unclear. V was trimmed by 3 bases and J by 8 bases, leaving 10 bases between them. The CDR3 consists of 12 residues. Germline V gene lookup returns CDR1 SGHVS and CDR2 FQNEAQ. The CDR3, as DNA: TGTGCCAGCAGCTTCTCGTCCAGCGGCTACACCTTC. Translating gives CASSFSSSGYTF.

The chain uses TRBV11-2 and TRBJ1-6; D might be TRBD1 (5 bases). V lost 5 bases, J lost 5 bases, and 13 bases lay in between. Germline V CDR1 and CDR2: SGHAT, FQNNGV. The CDR3 loop spans 15 amino acids. CDR3: CASSPQQGDNSPLHF. The CDR3 DNA follows: TGTGCCAGCAGCCCCCAGCAGGGCGATAATTCACCCCTCCACTTT.

The chain has TRBV5-6 and TRBJ1-1; TRBD1 might be the D (5 bases). The germline V and J ends were trimmed by 7 bases and 4 bases, with 17 bases remaining between them. The CDR3 has 14 amino acids. Per the germline V gene, CDR1 is SGHDT and CDR2 is YYEEEE. The CDR3 nucleotides are TGTGCCAGCGGAAAAAGGGGAAAGGGCACTGAAGCTTTCTTT. This translates into CASGKRGKGTEAFF. The full variable domain, rest sourced from reference TRBV5-6 and TRBJ1-1, is DAGVTQSPTHLIKTRGQQVTLRCSPKSGHDTVSWYQQALGQGPQFIFQYYEEEERQRGNFPDRFSGHQFPNYSSELNVNALLLGDSALYLCASGKRGKGTEAFFGQGTRLTVV.

V usage is TRBV9 and J usage is TRBJ2-2; 7 bases align to TRBD2. V lost 1 base, J lost 0 bases, and 3 bases stayed unmatched. The CDR3 covers 16 residues. Looked up from germline, CDR1 is SGDLS and CDR2 is YYNGEE. The CDR3 sequence is CASSVQGRANTGELFF. CDR3 sequence (DNA): TGTGCCAGCAGCGTACAAGGGAGGGCGAACACCGGGGAGCTGTTTTTT.

The chain carries TRBV27 and TRBJ1-1; D unresolved. Trimming took off 3 bases at V and 8 bases at J, with 19 bases between the two ends. The length of the CDR3 is 15 residues. The germline gives CDR1 MNHEY, CDR2 SMNVEV (reference sequence). DNA for the CDR3: TGTGCCAGCAGTTTTTCCGTGACTTCCACGGGGGAAGCTTTCTTT. As protein: CASSFSVTSTGEAFF.

V is TRBV4-2 and J is TRBJ2-2, with no clear D. Looked up from germline, CDR1 is LGHNA and CDR2 is YNFKEQ. Trimming took off 0 bases at V and 3 bases at J, with 11 bases between the two ends. The CDR3 loop spans 16 amino acids. CDR3 in amino acids: CASSQDWGRDTGELFF. In nucleotides, the CDR3 is TGTGCCAGCAGCCAAGATTGGGGAAGGGACACCGGGGAGCTGTTTTTT.

The V call is TRBV6-6, the J call TRBJ1-1; no clear D gene. V lost 6 bases and J 0 bases, leaving 11 bases between the germline ends. The CDR3 length is 14 residues. Germline V CDR1 and CDR2: MNHNY, SVGAGI (reference sequence). CDR3 protein: CASSPPEVNTEAFF. The CDR3 DNA reads as TGTGCCAGCAGCCCCCCCGAAGTGAACACTGAAGCTTTCTTT.

On this clone: Other nucleotide sequences from this sample produce the same CDR3. This chain joins TRBV5-1 and TRBJ2-7; TRBD2 aligns across 10 bases. The germline V gene encodes CDR1 SGHRS and CDR2 YFSETQ. V was pared by 3 bases and J by 3 bases, with 3 bases of the junction left unmatched. This CDR3 region has 14 residues. The CDR3 spells CASSYSSGGYEQYF. Here the CDR3 DNA reads TGCGCCAGCAGCTACTCTAGCGGGGGCTACGAGCAGTACTTC.

The chain carries TRBV2 and TRBJ2-7; D not resolved. Per germline, CDR1 SNHLY and CDR2 FYNNEI. V lost 7 bases, J lost 6 bases, and 19 bases lay in between. The CDR3 length is 14 residues. The CDR3 sequence is CASNSQDMWGEQYF. CDR3 sequence (DNA): TGTGCCAGCAATAGCCAAGACATGTGGGGCGAGCAGTACTTC.

The chain uses TRBV19 and TRBJ1-3; D not resolved. CDR3 size: 13 residues. Trimming shortened V by 6 bases and J by 0 bases, and 6 bases separated the two germline ends. The germline V gene has CDR1 LNHDA and CDR2 SQIVND (reference sequence). CDR3 DNA: TGTGCCAGTAGAACCCACTCTGGAAACACCATATATTTT. It specifies CASRTHSGNTIYF.

CDR3 sequence reads: CASSLRGGGNIQYF. As DNA, the CDR3 is TGTGCCAGCAGCTTACGGGGGGGTGGAAACATTCAGTACTTC. The V call is TRBV7-2, the J call TRBJ2-4; TRBD2 agrees at 8 bases. Germline CDR1 and CDR2: SGHTA and FQGNSA. Trimming at V came to 2 bases and at J to 6 bases, leaving 3 bases not matched to a gene. The CDR3 contains 14 residues.

This clone has a single count. The V call is TRBV7-7, the J call TRBJ2-1; D may match TRBD1 or TRBD2 (5 bases each). This CDR3 has 14 amino acids. The germline V gene has CDR1 SSHAT and CDR2 FNYEAQ (reference sequence). The V gene lost 3 bases and the J gene lost 8 bases, with 14 bases spanning the gap. The CDR3 loop is CASSLGTSGYEQFF. The CDR3 coding sequence is TGTGCCAGCAGCTTGGGGACCAGTGGTTATGAGCAGTTCTTC.

The chain joins TRBV29-1 to TRBJ1-1; D gene unclear. The CDR3 totals 13 residues. Trimming cost V 5 bases and J 5 bases, with 15 bases left between them. CDR1 and CDR2 (germline): SQVTM, ANQGSEA. CDR3 nucleotide sequence: TGCAGCGTTCGGTCCCAGTCAGGTACTGAAGCTTTCTTT. This gives the protein CSVRSQSGTEAFF.

The V gene is TRBV4-1, the J gene TRBJ1-2; TRBD1 matches 8 bases. The junction had 6 bases not matched to a gene; V was cut back by 1 base and J by 8 bases. CDR1 and CDR2 (germline): MGHRA, YSYEKL. The CDR3 length is 14 residues. The CDR3 DNA follows: TGCGCCAGCAGCCAAGGGACAGGGACGCGAGGCTACACCTTC. This sequence encodes CASSQGTGTRGYTF.

The rearrangement links TRBV9 to TRBJ2-1; TRBD2 might be the D (5 bases). The CDR3 is 15 amino acids. V was pared by 2 bases and J by 0 bases, with 9 bases between. Germline V gene data show CDR1 as SGDLS and CDR2 as YYNGEE. The CDR3 bases are TGTGCCAGCAGCGTGGACTCTAGCTCCTACAATGAGCAGTTCTTC. Amino acids: CASSVDSSSYNEQFF.

The chain combines TRBV7-9 with TRBJ1-3, with D unclear. This CDR3 region has 15 residues. The germline V and J ends were trimmed by 6 bases and 6 bases, with 18 bases remaining between them. The germline V gene has CDR1 SEHNR and CDR2 FQNEAQ (reference sequence). The CDR3 region has the DNA TGTGCCAGCAGTCTGGATGGTGGACCTCTAAACACCATATATTTT. This sequence encodes CASSLDGGPLNTIYF.

This clone was counted a single time. The junction and the germline gene differ at one end; a read error may be behind it. The chain has TRBV7-7 and TRBJ2-3, with 8 bases identical to TRBD2. CDR1 SSHAT and CDR2 FNYEAQ come from the germline V gene (reference sequence). The CDR3 has 15 residues. CDR3 loop: CASSLAGMLTDTQYF. CDR3 bases: TGTGCTAGCAGCTTAGCGGGAATGTTGACAGATACGCAGTATTTT.

A note on this clone: Other DNA sequences in this specimen translate into the identical CDR3. This chain joins TRBV9 and TRBJ2-3; unclear D gene. Germline assignment: CDR1 SGDLS and CDR2 YYNGEE. Trimming pared 0 bases from V and 0 bases from J, leaving 8 bases between. CDR3 length: 15 amino acids. The CDR3 DNA reads as TGTGCCAGCAGCGTAGGAGGAGCCAGCACAGATACGCAGTATTTT. Translated, it gives CASSVGGASTDTQYF.

This clone appeared a few times. In DNA, the CDR3 is TGTGCCAGCAGTTACGGGGACGGCTATGTCAATTCACCCCTCCACTTT. Protein sequence: CASSYGDGYVNSPLHF. This chain joins TRBV6-5 and TRBJ1-6; D possibly corresponds to TRBD1 (5 bases). Germline loops: CDR1 MNHEY, CDR2 SVGAGI. V was shortened by 2 bases and J by 7 bases, with 15 bases between the two germline ends. This CDR3 is 16 amino acids long.

The genes are TRBV5-6 and TRBJ2-7; the match to TRBD2 covers 7 bases. The germline V gene has CDR1 SGHDT and CDR2 YYEEEE. There are 15 residues in the CDR3. With V trimmed by 3 bases and J by 2 bases, 8 bases remained unmatched. CDR3 in amino acids: CASSWGGKLTYEQYF. In nucleotides, the CDR3 is TGTGCCAGCAGCTGGGGAGGGAAATTAACCTACGAGCAGTACTTC. The whole variable domain, remainder taken from reference TRBV5-6 and TRBJ2-7, is DAGVTQSPTHLIKTRGQQVTLRCSPKSGHDTVSWYQQALGQGPQFIFQYYEEEERQRGNFPDRFSGHQFPNYSSELNVNALLLGDSALYLCASSWGGKLTYEQYFGPGTRLTVT.

The chain joins TRBV12-5 to TRBJ2-1, with D unclear. Per germline, CDR1 LGHNT and CDR2 FRNRAP. The CDR3 consists of 14 residues. V lost 1 base and J lost 8, with 12 bases in between. Here the CDR3 reads CASGLGMFGYEQFF. For the CDR3, the DNA is TGTGCTAGTGGTTTGGGGATGTTTGGGTATGAGCAGTTCTTC.

The V call is TRBV11-3, the J call TRBJ2-7; 7 bases line up with TRBD1. This CDR3 has 14 residues. The ends lost 4 bases at V and 1 base at J; junction bases unmatched: 4. Germline CDR1 reads SGHNT; CDR2 reads YENEEA. CDR3 sequence reads: CASSSTGQSYEQYF. The CDR3 bases are TGTGCCAGCAGCTCGACAGGGCAATCCTACGAGCAGTACTTC.

CDR3 loop: CASSYSTGELFF. CDR3 nucleotides: TGTGCCAGCAGTTACTCCACCGGGGAGCTGTTTTTT. This chain uses TRBV6-7 with TRBJ2-2; D ambiguous. TRBV6-7 is designated an ORF whose function remains uncertain. The germline V and J ends were trimmed by 0 bases and 4 bases, with 0 bases remaining between them. The length of the CDR3 is 12 residues.

This chain connects TRBV6-6 to TRBJ2-6; D not resolved. V lost 1 base and J 3 bases, leaving 1 base between the germline ends. The germline CDR1 and CDR2 sequences are MNHNY and SVGAGI (reference sequence). The CDR3 has 13 residues. The CDR3 here is CASSYYGANVLTF. The CDR3 region has the DNA TGTGCCAGCAGTTACTATGGGGCCAACGTCCTGACTTTC.

The chain joins TRBV6-8 to TRBJ1-5; 7 bases match TRBD1. J lost 3 bases, V lost 5 bases, and 4 bases had no gene match. The CDR3 extends over 14 amino acids. Germline V gene sequence: CDR1 MNHGY, CDR2 SAAAGT. The CDR3 here is CASSRGQSNQPQHF. The CDR3 DNA sequence: TGTGCCAGCAGTAGGGGACAGTCCAATCAGCCCCAGCATTTT.